Following are 19 T cell receptor beta chains from one sample sequenced in a study of beta chain features in type 1 diabetes. The authors reverse transcribed all of the isolated RNA, so sequencing captured expressed TCRB transcripts. Using immunoSEQ multiplex PCR, the repertoire was profiled, and TCRdb retains in-frame clones only, with some absent. The sample has about 150,000 clones, around 51% seen once. Sequencing input: Tregs from blood. All receptors derive from a young man in good health.

This chain uses TRBV4-1 with TRBJ1-1, with 8 positions matching TRBD1. This CDR3 is built from 17 residues. V was pared by 1 base and J by 1 base, with 8 bases of the junction left unmatched. Germline V CDR1 and CDR2: MGHRA, YSYEKL. CDR3 sequence: CASSQGWRGQGNTEAFF. For the CDR3, the DNA is TGCGCCAGCAGCCAAGGGTGGCGAGGACAGGGGAACACTGAAGCTTTCTTT.

The genes are TRBV29-1 and TRBJ2-7; maybe TRBD1 (6 bases). Germline CDR1 reads SQVTM; CDR2 reads ANQGSEA. The CDR3 consists of 13 residues. Trimming left V 5 bases short and J 0 bases short, with 11 bases between. The CDR3 region has the DNA TGCAGCGTTACCAGGGGTGGCTCCTACGAGCAGTACTTC. It yields the protein CSVTRGGSYEQYF.

Here the CDR3 reads CASSKDRGREVSPLHF. The CDR3 DNA is TGTGCCAGCAGCAAGGACAGGGGGCGCGAAGTTTCACCCCTCCACTTT. V and J are TRBV7-2 and TRBJ1-6; 11 bases align to TRBD1. The CDR3 totals 16 residues. Looked up from germline, CDR1 is SGHTA and CDR2 is FQGNSA. Trimming took 5 bases from V and 9 from J; bases not matched to a gene: 9.

V is TRBV10-3 and J is TRBJ2-7; D perhaps matches TRBD2 (6 bases). The CDR3 extends over 14 amino acids. Trimming pared 6 bases from V and 4 bases from J, leaving 16 bases between. The germline V gene encodes CDR1 ENHRY and CDR2 SYGVKD. This CDR3 is CAIRDPGRGYEQYF. The CDR3 region has the DNA TGTGCCATCAGGGACCCGGGACGGGGGTACGAGCAGTACTTC.

This clone was detected a few times. V gene TRBV5-4 combines with J gene TRBJ2-3, with D perhaps TRBD2 (6 bases). CDR1 is SGHNT, CDR2 YYREEE, per germline (reference sequence). The CDR3 is 16 amino acids. The V end was cut by 4 bases, the J end by 0 bases, with 15 bases between. CDR3 bases: TGTGCCAGCAGCCCCACCCTAGCGCCGAGCACAGATACGCAGTATTTT. Its translation: CASSPTLAPSTDTQYF.

The chain employs TRBV6-1 and TRBJ1-2; perhaps TRBD1 as D (6 bases). This CDR3 is 15 amino acids long. The germline V gene encodes CDR1 MNHNS and CDR2 SASEGT. The ends were cut back, 6 bases at V and 4 bases at J, with 18 bases in the middle. As DNA, the CDR3 is TGTGCCAGCAGGCATAAACCCAACAGGGTCTATGGCTACACCTTC. Its translation is CASRHKPNRVYGYTF.

The V gene is TRBV6-5, the J gene TRBJ1-5; no clear D gene. V gave up 2 bases and J gave up 1 base, with 6 bases separating them. Germline CDR1 is MNHEY and CDR2 is SVGAGI. The CDR3 extends over 14 amino acids. CDR3 in DNA: TGTGCCAGCAGTTACGCCGGGAGCAATCAGCCCCAGCATTTT. Encoded protein: CASSYAGSNQPQHF.

The gene calls are TRBV28 and TRBJ1-5; D is uncertain. The germline V and J ends were trimmed by 6 bases and 0 bases, with 12 bases remaining between them. Germline CDR1 reads MDHEN; CDR2 reads SYDVKM. This CDR3 region has 15 residues. The DNA of the CDR3 is TGTGCCAGCAGCCCATCAGGTTATAGCAATCAGCCCCAGCATTTT. The encoded protein is CASSPSGYSNQPQHF.

In its sample, this clone was seen once. The V call is TRBV18, the J call TRBJ1-1; 11 nucleotides line up with TRBD1. Germline-derived CDR1 and CDR2 are KGHSH and LQKENI. CDR3 size: 15 residues. V was clipped by 5 bases and J by 1 base; unmatched bases: 3. The CDR3 here is CASSGQGARNTEAFF. In nucleotides, the CDR3 is TGTGCCAGCTCAGGACAGGGGGCCAGGAACACTGAAGCTTTCTTT. The variable domain in full, with the rest retrieved from reference TRBV18 and TRBJ1-1, is NAGVMQNPRHLVRRRGQEARLRCSPMKGHSHVYWYRQLPEEGLKFMVYLQKENIIDESGMPKERFSAEFPKEGPSILRIQQVVRGDSAAYFCASSGQGARNTEAFFGQGTRLTVV.

The CDR3 reads CASGETGYNEQFF. CDR3 sequence (DNA): TGTGCCAGTGGCGAGACAGGGTACAATGAGCAGTTCTTC. The chain recombines TRBV19 with TRBJ2-1; 7 bases fit TRBD1. Germline V CDR1 and CDR2: LNHDA, SQIVND (reference sequence). CDR3 size: 13 residues. The ends lost 8 bases at V and 4 bases at J; junction bases unmatched: 5.

The J gene is TRBJ1-2, the V gene TRBV29-1; a weak D match, TRBD1 (6 bases). Germline CDR1 and CDR2: SQVTM and ANQGSEA. V shed 7 bases and J shed 8 bases, with 14 bases lying between them. This CDR3 spans 11 amino acids. CDR3 residues: CSAIRGYGYTF. CDR3 nucleotides: TGCAGCGCCATAAGGGGGTACGGCTACACCTTC.

The table lists this clone with a few counts. The V and J genes are TRBV28 and TRBJ2-7; 8 nucleotides match TRBD2. This CDR3 has 15 residues. Trimming at V came to 5 bases and at J to 3 bases, leaving 9 bases not matched to a gene. Looked up from germline, CDR1 is MDHEN and CDR2 is SYDVKM. CDR3 DNA: TGTGCCAGCAGTCTGACTGGACTAGCCCTCTACGAGCAGTACTTC. Amino acids: CASSLTGLALYEQYF.

Regarding this clone: Other DNA sequences in this sample translate to the same CDR3. V and J are TRBV7-2 and TRBJ1-2; tentatively, D is TRBD1 (5 bases). The CDR3 is 14 amino acids. From germline, CDR1 is SGHTA and CDR2 FQGNSA. V was clipped by 3 bases and J by 3 bases, with 11 bases between them. The CDR3 spells CASSLTAGDYGYTF. In DNA form, the CDR3 reads TGTGCCAGCAGCTTGACGGCGGGGGACTATGGCTACACCTTC.

V gene TRBV10-3 combines with J gene TRBJ1-2; D remains unclear. Trimming pared 10 bases from V and 0 bases from J, leaving 12 bases between. The germline gives CDR1 ENHRY, CDR2 SYGVKD. CDR3 length: 13 amino acids. The CDR3 DNA reads as TGTGCCACCGAACAGTTAGCTAACTATGGCTACACCTTC. Protein sequence: CATEQLANYGYTF.

This clone was detected a few times. The J gene is TRBJ2-4, the V gene TRBV7-2; D perhaps matches TRBD1 (5 bases). The CDR3 is 17 residues long. Trimming shortened V by 5 bases and J by 0 bases, and 17 bases separated the two germline ends. Germline loops: CDR1 SGHTA, CDR2 FQGNSA. CDR3 sequence reads: CASSANRQYLAKNIQYF. The CDR3 bases are TGTGCCAGCAGCGCAAATAGACAGTACTTAGCCAAAAACATTCAGTACTTC.

The chain links TRBV13 to TRBJ2-1, with D maybe TRBD1 (6 bases). The CDR3 is 16 residues long. The germline V gene encodes CDR1 PRHDT and CDR2 FYEKMQ (reference sequence). V lost 4 bases to trimming and J lost 5 bases, with 18 bases between them. This CDR3 reads CASSSYYKRQDNEQFF. DNA for the CDR3: TGTGCCAGCAGCTCCTATTACAAGCGACAGGACAATGAGCAGTTCTTC.

The chain carries TRBV28 and TRBJ2-5, with 9 bases matching TRBD1. Germline V CDR1 and CDR2: MDHEN, SYDVKM. With 6 bases clipped from V and 4 bases from J, the junction kept 12 bases outside the gene matches. CDR3 length: 16 residues. CDR3 sequence reads: CASRPWGQGFGETQYF. CDR3 coding DNA: TGTGCCAGCAGACCTTGGGGACAGGGATTTGGAGAGACCCAGTACTTC.

This chain connects TRBV29-1 to TRBJ2-7; weak D call: TRBD1 (5 bases). Per germline, CDR1 SQVTM and CDR2 ANQGSEA. CDR3 size: 10 residues. Trimming took 7 bases from V and 11 from J, leaving 15 bases between them. CDR3 coding DNA: TGCAGCGCCTGGCAAGGGGTTGAGTACTTC. The encoded protein is CSAWQGVEYF.

The rearrangement uses TRBV21-1 and TRBJ2-7; the table's D call of TRBD2 was not tested on the DNA. TRBV21-1 is a pseudogene locus. This CDR3 is 15 amino acids long. CDR3 bases: TGTGCCAGCAGCAAAGGCGTAGCGGGGCCCTACGAGCAGTACTTC. The encoded protein is CASSKGVAGPYEQYF.